Below, 13 T cell receptor beta chains from the same sample are listed, as sequenced in a study of blood T cell repertoires in COVID-19. The repertoire was sequenced with immunoSEQ multiplex PCR; TCRdb's copy has only in-frame clones and lacks some. The table has about 59,000 clones, roughly three quarters seen once; the top ten hold 5.5% to 7%. Sequencing was performed on peripheral blood. These receptors all come from a woman in her seventies with acute or convalescent COVID-19.

The chain is built from TRBV10-1 and TRBJ2-2, with 10 positions matching TRBD2. Trimming took 6 bases from V and 5 from J; bases not matched to a gene: 3. The CDR3 is made up of 14 amino acids. From germline, CDR1 is WNHNN and CDR2 SYGVQD (reference sequence). CDR3 DNA sequence: TGCGCCAGCAGGGCGACTAGCGGGACCGGGGAGCTGTTTTTT. It specifies CASRATSGTGELFF.

The chain has TRBV2 and TRBJ2-3; TRBD1 matches at 11 bases. V lost 5 bases and J lost 1; bases outside the gene matches: 5. The CDR3 runs 16 residues. In germline, CDR1 is SNHLY, CDR2 FYNNEI. CDR3 bases: TGTGCCAGCAGTATAAGGGGACAGGGGGGCACAGATACGCAGTATTTT. This gives the protein CASSIRGQGGTDTQYF.

The chain employs TRBV6-1 and TRBJ1-4; D gene unclear. Trimming removed 3 bases at V and 5 bases at J, with 13 bases between. The CDR3 is 15 amino acids. Germline V gene lookup returns CDR1 MNHNS and CDR2 SASEGT. This CDR3 reads CASSDFDAGNEKLFF. In nucleotides, the CDR3 is TGTGCCAGCAGTGATTTTGACGCAGGCAATGAAAAACTGTTTTTT.

This chain connects TRBV28 to TRBJ1-5; D uncertain. In germline, CDR1 is MDHEN, CDR2 SYDVKM. The V gene lost 7 bases and the J gene lost 1 base, with 17 bases spanning the gap. The CDR3 is 16 amino acids. The CDR3 DNA sequence: TGTGCCAGCACCTCTTCGAGGGTGGTGAGCAATCAGCCCCAGCATTTT. This gives the protein CASTSSRVVSNQPQHF.

This chain uses TRBV11-3 with TRBJ2-3; TRBD2 matches 15 bases. Germline assignment: CDR1 SGHNT and CDR2 YENEEA. The V gene end was trimmed by 5 bases and the J gene end by 4 bases; junction bases not matched to a gene: 4. The CDR3 is made up of 16 amino acids. This CDR3 is CASSTGLAGGPDTQYF. As DNA, the CDR3 is TGTGCCAGCAGCACGGGACTAGCGGGGGGTCCAGATACGCAGTATTTT.

This clone was found once. The V gene is TRBV2, the J gene TRBJ2-3; D call uncertain. CDR3 size: 12 residues. V lost 7 bases, J lost 0 bases, and 5 bases lay in between. Germline V lookup: CDR1 SNHLY, CDR2 FYNNEI. The CDR3 bases are TGTGCCAGCACTGTAAGCACAGATACGCAGTATTTT. Protein product: CASTVSTDTQYF.

This clone was seen more than once but under ten times. This chain joins TRBV18 and TRBJ1-6; D might be TRBD1 (6 bases). The CDR3 spans 15 residues. Germline loops: CDR1 KGHSH, CDR2 LQKENI. V gave up 4 bases and J gave up 3 bases, with 10 bases separating them. This chain's CDR3 is CASSLAGDYNSPLHF. The CDR3 bases are TGTGCCAGCTCACTCGCAGGGGACTATAATTCACCCCTCCACTTT.

The rearrangement joins TRBV2 to TRBJ1-5; TRBD1 matches 7 bases. The germline CDR1 and CDR2 sequences are SNHLY and FYNNEI. V gave up 5 bases and J gave up 5 bases; unmatched junction bases: 15. The CDR3 totals 17 residues. The CDR3 loop is CASSRWGPQGGDQPQHF. As DNA, the CDR3 is TGTGCCAGCAGTAGATGGGGCCCCCAGGGGGGAGATCAGCCCCAGCATTTT.

This chain joins TRBV5-1 and TRBJ2-4; no clear D gene. Looked up from germline, CDR1 is SGHRS and CDR2 is YFSETQ. The CDR3 has 16 residues. V lost 5 bases to trimming and J lost 0 bases, with 15 bases between them. The CDR3 coding sequence is TGCGCCAGCAGACTAACCTCTAACCTAGCCAAAAACATTCAGTACTTC. Amino acid sequence: CASRLTSNLAKNIQYF.

The rearrangement joins TRBV2 to TRBJ2-7; 10 bases align to TRBD2. In germline, CDR1 is SNHLY, CDR2 FYNNEI. The CDR3 length is 13 residues. The junction had 6 bases not matched to a gene; V was cut back by 7 bases and J by 6 bases. DNA for the CDR3: TGTGCCAGCACCACAGCGGGGGGGCCCGAGCAGTACTTC. The encoded protein is CASTTAGGPEQYF.

The chain carries TRBV3-1 (or the pseudogene TRBV3-2) and TRBJ2-2; D is perhaps TRBD1 (5 bases). V lost 1 base and J 4 bases, leaving 7 bases between the germline ends. Germline V gene lookup returns CDR1 LGHDT and CDR2 YNNKEL (reference sequence). The length of the CDR3 is 14 residues. CDR3 loop: CASSQGQGTGELFF. The CDR3 DNA reads TGTGCCAGCAGCCAAGGGCAGGGCACCGGGGAGCTGTTTTTT.

To note about this clone: Germline is not matched at one junction end, which may reflect a read error. V gene TRBV3-1 (or the pseudogene TRBV3-2) combines with J gene TRBJ1-2; 7 nucleotides agree with TRBD1. CDR1 is LGHDT, CDR2 YNNKEL, per germline (reference sequence). CDR3 size: 17 residues. The DNA for the CDR3 is TGTGCCGGCAGCCAAGAAATTCTCGACAGGGATAACTATGGCTACACCTTC. Residues: CAGSQEILDRDNYGYTF.

The V gene is TRBV11-3, the J gene TRBJ2-1, with no clear D. V lost 2 bases and J 5 bases, leaving 7 bases between the germline ends. In germline, CDR1 is SGHNT, CDR2 YENEEA. This CDR3 has 13 amino acids. This chain's CDR3 is CASSLYTNNEQFF. The CDR3 nucleotides read TGTGCCAGCAGCTTATACACCAACAATGAGCAGTTCTTC.